This TCR beta chain was identified during a study of shared clonotypes between healthy human individuals. Study-level findings and limits: The researchers took only blood, and tissue repertoires probably look different.

This was a deep-level run. It was across several immunoSEQ plates that each subset's genomic DNA was evenly split. Some clones are missing from TCRdb's copy, which holds only in-frame ones; the method was immunoSEQ multiplex PCR. There are about 490,000 clones in the sample; 76% occur only once, and over 10% lies in the top ten. About this clone itself: Its antigen is not known.

The J segment lost 5 bases and the V segment lost 5 bases, leaving 9 bases of the junction unmatched. The CDR3 is 16 amino acids. From germline, CDR1 is SGHTA and CDR2 FQGTGA. The source of this sequence is a woman aged 40 to 55 in good health. Some clones in this sample may be carry-over from other donors' samples. Input material: PBMCs. The V gene is TRBV7-3, the J gene TRBJ2-1, with TRBD2 matching over 10 bases. CDR3: CASSPSRTSGNNEQFF. As DNA, the CDR3 is TGTGCCAGCAGCCCATCGCGGACTAGCGGTAACAATGAGCAGTTCTTC.